This T cell receptor beta chain was found in a study of vaccination effects on CD4 cells after COVID-19. Study-level background: Researchers obtained post-vaccine samples at a median of 72 days past the second dose.

Regarding this clone: The antigen remains unidentified.

The CDR3 contains 14 residues. Looked up from germline, CDR1 is SGHRS and CDR2 is YFSETQ. V lost 1 base to trimming and J lost 0 bases, with 6 bases between them. The data were produced by immunoSEQ multiplex PCR, yet TCRdb's version contains in-frame clones alone and is incomplete. The repertoire holds 25,000 to 30,000 clones, with roughly 80% as singletons. Using viral peptide pools, the ViraFEST assay grew out antigen-specific CD4+ T cells prior to sequencing. Following 10 days of culture, CD4+ T cells were isolated. All study participants received two doses of BNT162b2 or mRNA-1273 vaccine. Material: CD4+ T cells from PBMCs cultured with SARS-CoV-2 spike peptides, obtained after COVID-19 vaccination. This rearrangement joins TRBV5-1 to TRBJ2-3; D gene ambiguous. The TCR comes from a human donor who received a COVID-19 vaccine. Some clones in this sample may be carry-over from other donors' samples. This CDR3 reads CASSLIGSTDTQYF. The CDR3 bases are TGCGCCAGCAGCTTGATCGGCAGCACAGATACGCAGTATTTT.